This T cell receptor (beta chain) was sequenced during a study of regulatory T cells in long-lasting Graves disease (dated by TCRdb to about 2021). General notes on the study: Newly diagnosed Graves' disease patients had taken antithyroid drugs for less than 3 months. This study used TCR sequencing and RNA sequencing of peripheral blood to compare persistent Graves' disease patients against newly diagnosed Graves' disease patients. The study was conducted in China and was registered as a clinical trial. A total of around 35 samples underwent TCR sequencing, from some 13 patients with persistent Graves' disease and 20 patients with newly diagnosed Graves' disease.

This clonotype was picked up a small number of times. Its antigen remains unidentified. Qualities for individual bases were not recorded, and no much larger clone is one base off. V drops 1 base and J drops 2 bases, leaving 9 bases in between. The CDR3 numbers 14 residues from cysteine through phenylalanine. Just CDR3 DNA is preserved here, 42 bases in frame from base 1. The germline V gene yields MNHNS for CDR1 and SASEGT for CDR2. The receptor library was made with multiplex PCR. Instrument on record: Illumina HiSeq 4000. CDR3 regions were amplified by Arm-PCR with iRepertoire HTBI primers to construct TCR beta libraries. Gel purification was performed on PCR products prior to sequencing. As for the authors' bioinformatics: A total of some 65 TRBV and 14 TRBJ segments were identified across samples and were used for gene usage analysis of CDR3 amino acid clonotypes. Filtered high-quality paired reads were merged into contigs using COPE and FqMerger. BLAST was used to align contigs to IMGT TRBV, TRBD and TRBJ reference genes, and CDR3 was defined according to IMGT. Any clonotype with a frequency above 0.1% was classified as a highly expanded clone. Shannon entropy was used to measure repertoire diversity, and the Gini coefficient was used to measure V-J evenness. A clonotype found in more than one individual was treated as public. TCRdb reprocessing: public reads trimmed at Q25 with fastp, clones called with MiXCR, in-frame beta chains kept. Every CDR3 protein is listed once, alongside the most common genes and DNA of its rows. The V and J calls were determined by TCRdb, not by the authors. This sample lists about 470,000 distinct CDR3 sequences; about 16% were detected once. In total, the top ten clones hold approximately 16% of the sample.

The time point label, read with the paper, signifies: newly diagnosed GD, antithyroid drugs for less than 3 months. RNA was extracted from PBMCs in TRIzol for both TCR sequencing and RNA sequencing. The diagnosis of Graves' disease followed American Thyroid Association guidelines. The patients came from an endocrinology department in Xi'an, China. From each patient, around 9 milliliters of peripheral blood was collected into an EDTA anticoagulant tube. Ficoll Paque Plus density gradient separation was used to isolate PBMCs, and no additional T cell sorting was done. An Agilent 2100 Bioanalyzer and agarose gel were used to check RNA quality, while a NanoDrop 2000 measured RNA concentration. Paper-wide results and their limitations: Sequencing and analysis were limited to the TCR beta chain. Peripheral blood alone was examined, since thyroid tissue, which constituted the primary lesion, could not be accessed. A larger number of public clonotypes was shared among persistent patients (about 2,700) than among newly diagnosed patients (around 870). Lower TCR Shannon entropy and fewer highly expanded clones were observed in persistent Graves' disease patients than in newly diagnosed patients, which suggested clonal expansion. The small sample size was acknowledged by the authors as a limitation that may reduce accuracy. TRBV28, TRBJ1-2 and TRBJ2-5 were preferentially used in persistent disease, while TRBV20-1 and TRBJ2-1 were favored in newly diagnosed disease.

These records were also assigned to another study, of T cells in Graves' hyperthyroidism and ophthalmopathy. That second publication adds: Stable Graves' hyperthyroidism was defined as the absence of progression to ophthalmopathy over 18 months of follow-up. Hyperthyroidism patients were newly diagnosed, had a disease duration of under 2 months, and were aged 18 to 65 years. Any patient with an uncontrolled infection, another autoimmune disease, pregnancy or lactation was excluded. Diagnoses relied on clinical symptoms, serum thyroxine and TRAb, thyroid ultrasound and orbital computed tomography. The TCR CDR3 was subjected to a first round of RT-PCR using the HTBI primer set and the Qiagen OneStep RT-PCR kit. Blood samples also contained most of the expanded thyroid clonotypes (frequency above 0.001), which suggests that blood repertoires may reflect thyroid immune responses. A 13 V-J signature model separated ophthalmopathy from stable hyperthyroidism, with 87.88% sensitivity and approximately 81% specificity in cross-validation and 80%/75% in testing. In validation, progression to ophthalmopathy was predicted by the model with nearly 71% sensitivity and 72.22% specificity, a median of approximately 6.5 months before onset. To identify distinguishing TCR V-J signatures, a discovery cohort of about 100 patients was used, comprising 43 with Graves' ophthalmopathy and some 60 with stable Graves' hyperthyroidism. Prospective prediction of ophthalmopathy was tested in an independent validation cohort of approximately 19 hyperthyroidism patients and 17 patients who later progressed to ophthalmopathy. The roughly 90 discovery patients were divided at random into training and test sets in a 7:3 ratio. The study also compared thyroid tissue and blood T-cell repertoires from five or six Graves' hyperthyroidism patients. Once sampling was done, hyperthyroidism patients were given methimazole at a starting dose of 30 mg daily, whereas ophthalmopathy patients were given high-dose intravenous methylprednisolone. Libraries were constructed in a second round of multiplex PCR, after which size selection and purification were carried out. The libraries were sequenced on an Illumina HiSeq2000 using paired-end 100 bp reads. SOAPnuke was used to process the raw data, removing reads that contained adapters or uncalled bases, had a mean Phred below 15, or lacked an exact match to the constant primer or identifier. COPE v1.2.5 was used to merge high-quality paired reads, and clonotypes were defined as unique nucleotide sequences. Clonotypes were aligned to IMGT TRBV, TRBD and TRBJ reference segments using MiTCR v1.1. Analysis was restricted to V-J combinations with a frequency above 0.0001, which covered roughly 99% of repertoires. A TCS score was defined as the ratio of F50 (clonal expansion) to E x V (chaos), with BLOSUM62-based TCRdist applied between CDR3 peptides within each V-J. Welch's t-statistics and random forest reduced just over 500 V-J features to under 15, which were used in a naive Bayes classifier (R e1071). No statistical method was used to set the sample size in advance, and investigators knew the group allocation. TCR Vbeta CDR3 sequencing of 135 peripheral blood samples (roughly 43 ophthalmopathy, about 75 hyperthyroidism and some 17 progressor patients) is reported in the paper.

The TCR originated in a woman in her twenties or thirties with Graves disease. Donor details come from another sample of the same person, matched by shared clones. The rearrangement joined TRBV6-1 to TRBJ2-7; possibly the D gene is TRBD2, per 6 matching bases. The starting material was peripheral blood mononuclear cells (PBMCs), obtained at new diagnosis, from a patient treated with antithyroid drugs. The CDR3 region has the sequence CASSEDGGTYEQYF. The bases are TGTGCCAGCAGTGAAGATGGGGGGACCTACGAGCAGTACTTC.